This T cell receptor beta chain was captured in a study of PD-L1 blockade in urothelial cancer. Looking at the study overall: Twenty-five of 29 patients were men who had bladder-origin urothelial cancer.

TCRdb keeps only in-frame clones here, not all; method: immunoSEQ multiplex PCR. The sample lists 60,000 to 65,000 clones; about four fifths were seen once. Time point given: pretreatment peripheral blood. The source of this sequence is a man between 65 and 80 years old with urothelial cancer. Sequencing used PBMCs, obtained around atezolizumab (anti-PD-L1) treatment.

The CDR3 spells CASSPPLGVVRHNEQFF. The CDR3 coding sequence is TGTGCCAGCTCACCACCACTAGGTGTGGTGCGGCACAATGAGCAGTTCTTC. The chain couples TRBV18 to TRBJ2-1; D might be TRBD2 (5 bases). The CDR3 totals 17 residues. Trimming took off 0 bases at V and 5 bases at J, with 17 bases between the two ends. Germline CDR1 and CDR2: KGHSH and LQKENI.